This entry lists 16 T cell receptor beta chains sequenced from one sample in a study of CD8+CD57+ T cells in acquired aplastic anemia. CD8+CD57+ cell expansion, shown by flow cytometry, had occurred in the patients selected for sequencing. Template material for TCR beta VDJ and CDR3 profiling consisted of genomic DNA. TCRdb recomputed calls from the reads with MiXCR, one row per CDR3 protein. This sample has some 180,000 distinct CDR3 sequences, with 45% to 60% found just once. The sequencing input was sorted CD4+, CD8+, or CD8+CD57+ T cells (not recorded which) from PBMCs. All receptors come from a human donor with aplastic anemia.

This clonotype was seen many times. The J gene is TRBJ1-3, the V gene TRBV2; D not certain. With 4 bases removed from V and 1 base from J, the gap between germline ends came to 14 bases. Germline V gene sequence: CDR1 SNHLY, CDR2 FYNNEI. The CDR3 consists of 16 residues. The CDR3 nucleotides are TGTGCCAGCAGTGTTCGACCTTTTAATTCTGGAAACACCATATATTTT. Protein product: CASSVRPFNSGNTIYF.

This chain uses TRBV29-1 with TRBJ1-1; no clear D. Germline V gene sequence: CDR1 SQVTM, CDR2 ANQGSEA. V lost 5 bases and J lost 1, with 5 bases in between. This CDR3 spans 11 amino acids. Here the CDR3 reads CSVPKNTEAFF. CDR3 nucleotide sequence: TGCAGCGTTCCGAAGAACACTGAAGCTTTCTTT.

This clonotype was observed at least ten times. The V and J genes are TRBV6-1 and TRBJ1-2; D not resolved. The germline V gene encodes CDR1 MNHNS and CDR2 SASEGT. The CDR3 contains 12 residues. V was shortened by 7 bases and J by 3 bases, with 9 bases between the two germline ends. DNA of the CDR3: TGTGCCAGCATGGCGGGCGACTATGGCTACACCTTC. Amino acids: CASMAGDYGYTF.

The rearrangement joins TRBV9 to TRBJ1-1; D not certain. CDR1 SGDLS and CDR2 YYNGEE come from the germline V gene. This CDR3 is 13 amino acids long. V was clipped by 0 bases and J by 6 bases, with 9 bases between them. CDR3 region: CASSVAGIAEAFF. Here the CDR3 DNA reads TGTGCCAGCAGCGTAGCGGGGATAGCTGAAGCTTTCTTT.

This clonotype was observed many times. CDR3 region: CASSLGQTTYEQYF. The CDR3 nucleotides read TGTGCCAGCAGCCTGGGACAGACAACGTACGAGCAGTACTTC. The V gene is TRBV11-2, the J gene TRBJ2-7; 7 nucleotides agree with TRBD1. Germline loops: CDR1 SGHAT, CDR2 FQNNGV. V lost 5 bases, J lost 4 bases, and 8 bases stayed unmatched. The CDR3 is made up of 14 amino acids.

This chain joins TRBV24-1 and TRBJ2-2; 12 bases are a match to TRBD1. The V gene end was trimmed by 4 bases and the J gene end by 3 bases; junction bases not matched to a gene: 2. The CDR3 has 16 amino acids. Germline CDR1 is KGHDR and CDR2 is SFDVKD. The CDR3 DNA sequence: TGTGCCACCAGTGACCGGGACAGGGGGCACACCGGGGAGCTGTTTTTT. Its translation is CATSDRDRGHTGELFF.

The V call is TRBV7-2, the J call TRBJ2-5; tentatively, D is TRBD1 (6 bases). Per germline, CDR1 SGHTA and CDR2 FQGNSA. Trimming stripped 6 bases from V and 5 bases from J, with 10 bases between. This CDR3 is 12 amino acids long. The CDR3, as DNA: TGTGCCAGCAGGAACGACAGGGAGACCCAGTACTTC. Its translation is CASRNDRETQYF.

The chain links TRBV19 to TRBJ2-4, with unresolved D. V gave up 5 bases and J gave up 12 bases, with 11 bases separating them. Per the germline V gene, CDR1 is LNHDA and CDR2 is SQIVND (reference sequence). The CDR3 is 11 residues long. The CDR3 bases are TGTGCCAGTAGTCCACCCACGGGTCAGTACTTC. The encoded protein is CASSPPTGQYF.

Points on this clonotype: This may arise from a read error, as a much more abundant clone is one base away. V and J are TRBV30 and TRBJ2-2; D uncertain. CDR1 and CDR2 (germline): GTSNPN, SVGIG (reference sequence). The V gene lost 5 bases and the J gene lost 9 bases, with 7 bases spanning the gap. This CDR3 has 10 amino acids. The CDR3 nucleotides read TGTGCCTGGGGTAGAAGGGAGCTGTTTTTT. This encodes CAWGRRELFF.

This rearrangement joins TRBV7-2 to TRBJ2-1; D perhaps matches TRBD2 (6 bases). Germline CDR1 is SGHTA and CDR2 is FQGNSA. V lost 7 bases, J lost 5 bases, and 18 bases lay in between. The CDR3 totals 15 residues. The CDR3 loop reads CASTQGGALNNEQFF. The CDR3 DNA reads TGTGCCAGCACCCAGGGCGGGGCCTTAAACAATGAGCAGTTCTTC.

This clonotype occurred many times. The J gene is TRBJ2-7, the V gene TRBV20-1; D is unresolved. Trimming stripped 1 base from V and 4 bases from J, with 5 bases between. CDR1 DFQATT and CDR2 SNEGSKA come from the germline V gene (reference sequence). The length of the CDR3 is 11 residues. CDR3 nucleotide sequence: TGCAGTGCTAGAGTCGGTTACGAGCAGTACTTC. Residues: CSARVGYEQYF.

As regards this clonotype: One end of the junction does not line up with germline, which may come from a read error. The rearrangement uses TRBV5-1 and TRBJ2-7, with unresolved D. The CDR3 is 14 amino acids. The germline V gene has CDR1 SGHRS and CDR2 YFSETQ. In nucleotides, the CDR3 is TGCGTCAGCAGCTTGCCCGAGTCATCCTACGAGCAGTACTTC. Translating gives CVSSLPESSYEQYF. Based on the CDR3 plus reference TRBV5-1 and TRBJ2-7, the full variable domain is KAGVTQTPRYLIKTRGQQVTLSCSPISGHRSVSWYQQTPGQGLQFLFEYFSETQRNKGNFPGRFSGRQFSNSRSEMNVSTLELGDSALYLCVSSLPESSYEQYFGPGTRLTVT.

In the case of this clonotype: At one end the junction does not follow the germline gene, possibly because of a read error. The chain carries TRBV7-2 and TRBJ1-6, with no clear D. Germline assignment: CDR1 SGHTA and CDR2 FQGNSA. This CDR3 comprises 15 residues. CDR3 nucleotides: TGTGCCGGCAGCTTAGCGGGCAGTGGTAATTCACCCCTCCACTTT. Translation: CAGSLAGSGNSPLHF.

The chain combines TRBV24-1 with TRBJ1-2; 8 nucleotides align to TRBD1. V shed 5 bases, J shed 8 bases, and the junction held 9 bases outside the gene matches. This CDR3 comprises 14 residues. Looked up from germline, CDR1 is KGHDR and CDR2 is SFDVKD. The CDR3 bases are TGTGCCACCAGTGCTTCTGGCAGGGGGCAAGGCTACACCTTC. It encodes CATSASGRGQGYTF.

Concerning this clonotype itself: No conserved phenylalanine or tryptophan ends this CDR3, so it is likely a read error. The DNA is left out, because the CDR3 cannot be placed on it with certainty; the CDR3 is given as TCRdb lists it. The chain carries TRBV10-3 and TRBJ2-6; the DNA was not compared with TRBD1, the D call given in the table. Germline V gene lookup returns CDR1 ENHRY and CDR2 SYGVKD. From its first to its last residue, the CDR3 has 18 amino acids. The CDR3 reads CAISDLTGGEPGANVLKI.

This clonotype appeared a few times. The CDR3 here is CASSETSGGPRNEQFF. For the CDR3, the DNA is TGTGCCAGCAGCGAGACTAGCGGGGGGCCGCGCAATGAGCAGTTCTTC. This rearrangement joins TRBV9 to TRBJ2-1, with 13 bases matching TRBD2. The CDR3 contains 16 residues. V gave up 3 bases and J gave up 6 bases; unmatched junction bases: 6. Per the germline V gene, CDR1 is SGDLS and CDR2 is YYNGEE.